This TCR beta chain was recovered during a study of Ad26.COV2.S vaccination and SARS-CoV-2 variants. V lost 6 bases, J lost 6 bases, and 11 bases lay in between. CDR1 LNHDA and CDR2 SQIVND come from the germline V gene (reference sequence). This CDR3 comprises 12 residues. The treatment denotes: 15 to 20 received Ad26.COV2.S at low or high dose, single or two shots; about 5 received placebo; per-sample allocation not given. Samples came from day 63 after the first vaccine or placebo injection. Generated by immunoSEQ multiplex PCR, the TCRdb table keeps only in-frame clones and is missing some. The profile shows about 400,000 clones, about nine tenths of them singletons.

The material was peripheral blood, obtained in a trial of Ad26.COV2.S vaccine versus placebo. This rearrangement joins TRBV19 to TRBJ1-2; D is unresolved. The TCR comes from a person between 18 and 59 years old who received the Ad26.COV2.S COVID-19 vaccine or a placebo. The CDR3 protein is CASSGSHDGYTF. CDR3 DNA: TGTGCCAGTAGCGGCTCGCATGATGGCTACACCTTC.